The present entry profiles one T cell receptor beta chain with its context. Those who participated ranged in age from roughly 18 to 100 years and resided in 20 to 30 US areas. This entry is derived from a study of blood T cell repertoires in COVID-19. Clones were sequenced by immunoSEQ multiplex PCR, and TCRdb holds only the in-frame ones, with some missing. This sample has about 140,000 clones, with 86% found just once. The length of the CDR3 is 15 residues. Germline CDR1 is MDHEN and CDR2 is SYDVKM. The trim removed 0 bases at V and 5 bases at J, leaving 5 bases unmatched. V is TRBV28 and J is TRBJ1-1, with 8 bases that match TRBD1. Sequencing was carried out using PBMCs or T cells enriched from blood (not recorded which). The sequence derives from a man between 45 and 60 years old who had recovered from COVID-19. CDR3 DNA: TGTGCCAGCAGTTTATGGGACAGGGTGTCTACTGAAGCTTTCTTT. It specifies CASSLWDRVSTEAFF. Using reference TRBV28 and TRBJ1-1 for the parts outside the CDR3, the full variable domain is DVKVTQSSRYLVKRTGEKVFLECVQDMDHENMFWYRQDPGLGLRLIYFSYDVKMKEKGDIPEGYSVSREKKERFSLILESASTNQTSMYLCASSLWDRVSTEAFFGQGTRLTVV.